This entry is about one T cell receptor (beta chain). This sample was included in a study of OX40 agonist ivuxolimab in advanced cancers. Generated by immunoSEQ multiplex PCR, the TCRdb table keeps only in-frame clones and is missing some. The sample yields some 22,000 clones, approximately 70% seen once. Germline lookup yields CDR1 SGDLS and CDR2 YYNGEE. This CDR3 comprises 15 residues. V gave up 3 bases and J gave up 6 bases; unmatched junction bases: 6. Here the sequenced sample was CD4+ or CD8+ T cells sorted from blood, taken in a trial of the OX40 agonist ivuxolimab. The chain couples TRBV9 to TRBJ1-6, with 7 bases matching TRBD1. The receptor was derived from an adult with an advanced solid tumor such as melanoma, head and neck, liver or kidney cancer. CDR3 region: CASSASGTVNSPLHF. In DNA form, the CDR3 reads TGTGCCAGCAGCGCCTCCGGGACAGTTAATTCACCCCTCCACTTT.